The subject of this entry is one T cell receptor (beta chain). No antigen is known for it. CDR3 length: 13 amino acids. Trimming removed 3 bases at V and 9 bases at J, with 13 bases between. The germline gives CDR1 SGDLS, CDR2 YYNGEE. A multiplex PCR was run with 60 Vbeta primers and 13 Jbeta primers. This table comes from immunoSEQ multiplex PCR, and its TCRdb copy is limited to in-frame clones, with some not included. The sample contains around 84,000 clones, roughly 80% of which appear only once. The data stem from a study of cytomegalovirus exposure and HLA in healthy donors. Whole-study findings and limits: In a later analysis, common viral pathogens appeared linked to several of the most significant clusters. A cluster of highly shared sequence variants was likely a sequencing artifact.

The V gene is TRBV9, the J gene TRBJ2-1; D not certain. The receptor's source is a man aged 50 to 60 in good health and CMV-seronegative. Sequencing was done on a sample of PBMCs. DNA of the CDR3: TGTGCCAGCAGCGGTGGTCTCTCGGGTGAGCAGTTCTTC. Its protein product is CASSGGLSGEQFF. The whole variable domain, filled in from reference TRBV9 and TRBJ2-1, reads DSGVTQTPKHLITATGQRVTLRCSPRSGDLSVYWYQQSLDQGLQFLIQYYNGEERAKGNILERFSAQQFPDLHSELNLSSLELGDSALYFCASSGGLSGEQFFGPGTRLTVL.